These T cell receptor beta chains were read from a single sample in a study of identical twins. Using its own MiXCR run on the 5' RACE reads, TCRdb lists one record per CDR3 protein. The sample lists 400,000 to 500,000 distinct CDR3 sequences; about a fifth were seen once. The material sequenced was naive T cells sorted from blood. The receptors derive from a man aged 45-65 years in good health. The CDR3 runs from the conserved cysteine through the conserved F or W. The D gene is left open where the match is weak. Some rows mark clone size as missing; the rest say once, few, many or name a class of expanded clone.

J gene | D gene | V gene | clone size | CDR3 protein | CDR3 DNA
TRBJ2-5 | . | TRBV28 | few | CASSPGQSKETQYF | TGTGCCAGCAGTCCAGGACAGTCGAAGGAGACCCAGTACTTC
TRBJ1-1 | TRBD1 | TRBV27 | . | CASSLNPLGRGSTEAFF | TGTGCCAGCAGTTTAAACCCATTGGGCAGGGGGAGTACTGAAGCTTTCTTT
TRBJ2-2 | TRBD2 | TRBV20-1 | few | CSASPAGRNTGELFF | TGCAGTGCTAGCCCAGCGGGAAGGAACACCGGGGAGCTGTTTTTT
TRBJ2-1 | . | TRBV4-2 | . | CASSKGDSAGFEQFF | TGTGCCAGCAGCAAAGGGGATAGCGCGGGGTTTGAGCAGTTCTTC
TRBJ2-7 | TRBD1 | TRBV7-9 | few | CASSSQGASYEQYF | TGTGCCAGCAGCTCACAGGGGGCTTCCTACGAGCAGTACTTC
TRBJ2-1 | . | TRBV7-2 | many | CASSLVLYNEQFF | TGTGCCAGCAGCTTAGTACTTTACAATGAGCAGTTCTTC
TRBJ2-5 | TRBD2 | TRBV5-1 | many | CASSLVGLAAAQETQYF | TGCGCCAGCAGCTTGGTGGGACTAGCGGCAGCCCAAGAGACCCAGTACTTC
TRBJ2-5 | TRBD2 | TRBV5-4 | . | CASSSEGTSGQETQYF | TGTGCCAGCAGCTCAGAAGGGACTAGCGGGCAAGAGACCCAGTACTTC
TRBJ2-3 | TRBD1 | TRBV4-2 | . | CASSQETGDGDTQYF | TGTGCCAGCAGCCAAGAGACAGGGGATGGAGATACGCAGTATTTT
TRBJ1-3 | . | TRBV4-3 | . | CASSQAGAGNTIYF | TGCGCCAGCAGCCAAGCGGGGGCTGGAAACACCATATATTTT
TRBJ2-1 | . | TRBV15 | few | CATSKGRSLSNEQFF | TGTGCCACCAGCAAGGGCCGAAGTCTTTCCAATGAGCAGTTCTTC
TRBJ2-3 | . | TRBV19 | . | CASSYYSNTDTQYF | TGTGCCAGTAGTTATTACTCAAACACAGATACGCAGTATTTT
TRBJ2-5 | TRBD2 | TRBV5-1 | many | CASSLGSPSGQETQYF | TGCGCCAGCAGCTTGGGGTCGCCTAGCGGACAAGAGACCCAGTACTTC
TRBJ2-5 | . | TRBV7-9 | few | CASSLWTGGEETQYF | TGTGCCAGCAGCCTTTGGACAGGAGGGGAAGAGACCCAGTACTTC
TRBJ2-7 | TRBD2 | TRBV2 | many | CASSQEWTSGNEQYF | TGTGCCAGCAGTCAAGAGTGGACTAGCGGCAACGAGCAGTACTTC
TRBJ2-5 | . | TRBV4-1 | . | CASSQSRQPNQETQYF | TGCGCCAGCAGCCAAAGTCGGCAGCCTAACCAAGAGACCCAGTACTTC
TRBJ2-3 | . | TRBV5-1 | . | CASSLVVSRNTDTQYF | TGCGCCAGCAGCTTGGTGGTCAGCCGTAACACAGATACGCAGTATTTT
TRBJ2-3 | TRBD2 | TRBV5-1 | few | CASSLTPLAGGPGTDTQYF | TGCGCCAGCAGCTTGACTCCCTTAGCGGGAGGGCCGGGCACAGATACGCAGTATTTT
TRBJ2-2 | TRBD2 | TRBV12-3/TRBV12-4 | . | CASSLAPVAGAPGELFF | TGTGCCAGCAGTTTAGCCCCTGTAGCGGGAGCTCCCGGGGAGCTGTTTTTT
TRBJ2-2 | . | TRBV7-2 | many | CASSLGRATGELFF | TGTGCCAGCAGCTTGGGCAGAGCTACCGGGGAGCTGTTTTTT
TRBJ1-1 | . | TRBV20-1 | many | CSAREGTVMNTEAFF | TGCAGTGCTAGAGAGGGAACAGTCATGAACACTGAAGCTTTCTTT
TRBJ2-3 | TRBD2 | TRBV9 | . | CASSVGAAGAEDTQYF | TGTGCCAGCAGCGTAGGGGCAGCGGGGGCGGAAGATACGCAGTATTTT
TRBJ1-1 | . | TRBV7-9 | many | CASSIATRNTEAFF | TGTGCCAGCAGCATAGCCACGAGGAACACTGAAGCTTTCTTT
TRBJ2-6 | TRBD1 | TRBV5-1 | . | CASSSDRGHTSGANVLTF | TGCGCCAGCAGCTCGGACAGGGGGCATACCTCTGGGGCCAACGTCCTGACTTTC
TRBJ2-3 | . | TRBV27 | . | CASSLGRLRSEVADTQYF | TGTGCCAGCAGTTTAGGACGGCTCCGTAGCGAGGTTGCAGATACGCAGTATTTT
TRBJ1-4 | TRBD1 | TRBV20-1 | few | CSARASPQGAGEKLFF | TGCAGTGCTAGAGCGTCACCCCAGGGGGCCGGTGAAAAACTGTTTTTT
TRBJ2-2 | . | TRBV7-2 | many | CASSPQISGELFF | TGTGCCAGCAGCCCCCAAATATCCGGGGAGCTGTTTTTT
TRBJ2-5 | . | TRBV4-3 | many | CASRPVGGSQTQYF | TGCGCCAGCAGGCCAGTAGGAGGGTCTCAGACCCAGTACTTC
TRBJ1-1 | . | TRBV7-2 | . | CASSPDIKNTEAFF | TGTGCCAGCAGCCCGGACATCAAGAACACTGAAGCTTTCTTT
TRBJ2-5 | . | TRBV20-1 | . | CSGDLNQETQYF | TGCAGCGGCGACTTGAACCAAGAGACCCAGTACTTC
TRBJ2-5 | TRBD2 | TRBV29-1 | few | CSVDLAGGLSRETQYF | TGCAGCGTTGACCTAGCGGGAGGGCTCTCGCGGGAGACCCAGTACTTC
TRBJ2-2 | . | TRBV7-2 | few | CASSLVGNPGGELFF | TGTGCCAGCAGCTTAGTGGGCAACCCCGGCGGGGAGCTGTTTTTT
TRBJ2-6 | . | TRBV5-1 | . | CASSFGSLSSGANVLTF | TGCGCCAGCAGCTTCGGGTCCTTATCATCTGGGGCCAACGTCCTGACTTTC
TRBJ2-1 | . | TRBV6-1 | . | CASRSGSHSNEQFF | TGTGCCAGCAGGTCAGGGTCCCACAGCAATGAGCAGTTCTTC
TRBJ2-7 | . | TRBV9 | . | CASSVSPGRNYEQYF | TGTGCCAGCAGCGTCTCCCCCGGCAGGAACTACGAGCAGTACTTC
TRBJ2-1 | . | TRBV10-3 | many | CAISESNTFKNNEQFF | TGTGCCATCAGTGAGTCGAATACATTCAAAAACAATGAGCAGTTCTTC
TRBJ2-7 | . | TRBV28 | many | CASRPQQGREQYF | TGTGCCAGCAGGCCCCAACAGGGTCGCGAGCAGTACTTC
TRBJ2-1 | TRBD2 | TRBV20-1 | many | CSARGGAEQFF | TGCAGTGCTCGCGGGGGGGCGGAGCAGTTCTTC
TRBJ2-7 | . | TRBV5-6 | few | CASSLFGRHYEQYF | TGTGCCAGCAGCTTGTTTGGGCGACACTACGAGCAGTACTTC
TRBJ2-3 | TRBD1 | TRBV7-2 | many | CASSLRDRATDTQYF | TGTGCCAGCAGCTTACGGGACAGGGCCACAGATACGCAGTATTTT
TRBJ2-1 | TRBD2 | TRBV10-3 | few | CATGGSTGEQFF | TGTGCCACCGGGGGGTCTACGGGTGAGCAGTTCTTC
TRBJ1-2 | . | TRBV27 | . | CASSLSRGSGYTF | TGTGCCAGCAGTTTAAGTCGGGGTTCTGGCTACACCTTC
TRBJ2-1 | TRBD2 | TRBV3-1 | . | CASTSLAGGEQFF | TGTGCCAGCACCTCCTTAGCGGGAGGTGAGCAGTTCTTC
TRBJ2-2 | . | TRBV9 | . | CASSVSGGANTGELFF | TGTGCCAGCAGCGTCAGCGGAGGCGCGAACACCGGGGAGCTGTTTTTT
TRBJ2-5 | TRBD2 | TRBV4-2 | . | CASSSRTSKKQETQYF | TGTGCCAGCAGCTCCCGGACTAGCAAAAAGCAAGAGACCCAGTACTTC